This T cell receptor beta chain was recovered during a study of blood T cell repertoires in COVID-19. Study-level information: COVID-19 samples from acute and convalescent phases originated in the United States, Italy and Spain. Sources were T cells, B-cell-depleted T cells, or PBMCs; the material itself was cDNA or gDNA.

In the authors' workflow: Estimated nucleated cell counts came from reference gene primer amplification. Generated by immunoSEQ multiplex PCR, the TCRdb table keeps only in-frame clones and is missing some. V and J calls and clone size are copied from that table; D and trimming were computed from the DNA. The data hold about 230,000 clones, with 81% observed a single time. Germline V gene lookup returns CDR1 MNHEY and CDR2 SMNVEV (reference sequence). Deletions cut 2 bases from V and 3 bases from J, with 8 bases between. This CDR3 contains 15 residues. This receptor was obtained from a woman older than 75 with acute or convalescent COVID-19. V gene TRBV27 combines with J gene TRBJ1-6; unclear D gene. Sequenced input: peripheral blood. CDR3 amino acids: CASSLSEIYNSPLHF. DNA of the CDR3: TGTGCCAGCAGTTTAAGCGAGATCTATAATTCACCCCTCCACTTT.